This record looks at one T cell receptor beta chain sequence and its context. It has no known antigen specificity. Base qualities are not at hand, and no much larger clone is one base apart. TCR CDR3 regions were amplified from genomic DNA by multiplex PCR using the deep immunoSEQ assay. Genomic DNA extracted from each cell subset was distributed evenly over all wells of several immunoSEQ 96-well plates, and each plate served as one replicate. For sorted subsets, roughly 200 ng of genomic DNA, equivalent to roughly 33,000 T cell genomes, went into each replicate PCR. Purified libraries were measured with a Qubit 3.0 fluorometer, size-checked on a Bioanalyzer 2100, and measured again with the KAPA Library Quantification kit. A separate single-read 150-cycle Illumina NextSeq 550 flow cell was used to sequence each immunoSEQ 96-well plate. The published analysis was carried out like this. Because only junctional sequences without quality scores were contained in the immunoSEQ output, filtering matching that applied to full-length reads could not be performed. To assign V/J genes and CDR3, sequences were annotated using PyIR, a Python wrapper for IgBLAST v1.9, with IMGT germline references. Any read was removed if the V/J assignment was weak (E-value above 1e-6), the CDR3 was missing, or the read contained stop codons, out-of-frame junctions, or ambiguous translated residues. V3J clonotypes were defined by identical inferred V gene, J gene, and CDR3 amino acid sequence. To compute the percentage overlap between repertoires, the number of shared unique clonotypes was divided by the size of the smaller repertoire. Three approaches were used to assess repertoire richness: RTK rarefaction, the Chao1 estimator, and Recon v2.1 estimates of unobserved clonotypes. OLGA was used to compute generation probabilities for all TCRbeta clonotypes that the gDNA method yielded from a handful of donors. As stored in TCRdb, this immuneACCESS dataset retains in-frame rearrangements with V and J assigned. A fraction of the clones does not appear; measured against another copy, unresolved V genes explain less than half of the discrepancy, and the remainder lacks a known reason. V and J calls and clone size are given by that table; D and trimming were obtained from the DNA. For this sample there are 630,000 or so clones; about 98% appear just once. The ten most abundant clones make up approximately 0.3% of the sample.

This record belongs to a study of shared clonotypes between healthy human individuals (dated by TCRdb to 2018 to 2020). Background for the entire study: The cohort included three men and two women between 18 and 49 years of age. Blood TCR repertoires of four to six healthy adults were deeply sequenced to estimate repertoire size and the extent of clonotype sharing between individuals. Different laboratories and diverse techniques were used to prepare libraries and sequence TCR repertoires, to increase sequencing depth and limit assay-specific biases. Per donor, leukapheresis produced somewhere between about 0.94 and 9.5 billion PBMCs. For each donor, CD4 naive and CD4 memory were each run on three plates, CD8 naive on two plates, and CD8 memory on one plate.

The CDR3 covers 13 residues, taking in both the cysteine and the phenylalanine. Only the CDR3 part of the read is kept: 39 bases, read in frame from the first base. The germline V gene supplies CDR1 SGHRS and CDR2 YFSETQ. V and J lose 0 bases and 8 bases, and a span of 11 bases separates them. For the CD8 naive samples, CD45RO-negative cells were positively selected for CCR7, yielding a CD45RA+CCR7+ population from which TemRA cells were excluded. The donors were healthy, HIV-negative adults with no recently reported acute infections or vaccinations. Only Caucasian adults living in Nashville, Tennessee, USA were represented among the donors. Blood was obtained by leukapheresis, after which PBMCs were separated by Ficoll-Histopaque density gradient centrifugation and cryopreserved in liquid nitrogen vapor phase. Analytical flow cytometry was used to check the purity and quantity of every magnetically sorted T cell population. From each sorted fraction, genomic DNA was isolated and quantified by UV absorbance on a Nanodrop 2000c.

The paper as a whole reports these results and caveats: Based on pairwise subsampling, the degree of clonotype sharing among donors was expected to be affected by sequencing depth. About 5% of naive CD4, 3.5% of naive CD8, 2.3% of memory CD4, and over 0.35% of memory CD8 clonotypes were shared across a handful of donors. Because the study included only a small number of donors, the genetic and exposure-history diversity represented was limited. Rarefaction of sorted-subset datasets indicated incomplete sequencing despite the large sequencing depth. Sampling was restricted to blood, and TCR repertoires in tissues likely differ from the TCR repertoires found in blood. Estimated clonotype richness was generally larger for naive than for memory subsets. Compared with non-shared clonotypes, the clonotypes found in all four sorted-subset donors had higher generation probabilities.

The sequencing input was naive CD8+ T cells sorted from blood. What the cell subset or site label conveys for this sample: CD45RA+CCR7+. The receptor was isolated from a young man in good health. The chain couples TRBV5-1 to TRBJ1-1; the D gene is not confidently resolved. The nucleotide sequence reads as follows: TGCGCCAGCAGCTTGGGGGTCGGAAAGGAAGCTTTCTTT. Translation gives CASSLGVGKEAFF.